Each of the 18 T cell receptor beta chains below was sequenced from the same sample in a study of tumor and adjacent non-tumor tissue in lung cancer listed by TCRdb under 2018. RNA was isolated from bulk unsorted tissue, and RNA quality was assessed with a NanoDrop ND-1000 and an Agilent 2100. For the normal lung samples, distant non-tumor tissue was collected more than 3 cm away from the tumor edge. The library relied on multiplex PCR. Data came from an Illumina HiSeq 2500. TCRbeta libraries were constructed through three rounds of nested PCR with primers (Table S4) according to protocols adapted from ARM-PCR. The raw public reads went through TCRdb reprocessing: fastp at Q25, MiXCR clone calling, in-frame beta chains kept. A single entry per CDR3 protein holds the most common genes and DNA from its merged rows. The sample table lists about 44,000 distinct CDR3 sequences, around 59% of them with a count of one. The top ten clones comprise approximately 30% of the sample.

Sequences were obtained from distant non-tumor lung tissue. The receptors come from a woman in her 70s with non-small cell lung cancer.

With regard to this clonotype: The conserved final phenylalanine or tryptophan is absent from the CDR3, which likely points to a read error. The chain links TRBV29-1 to TRBJ2-5; D not resolved. The CDR3 covers 14 residues. CDR1 and CDR2 from the germline V gene are SQVTM and ANQGSEA. Trimming shortened V by 8 bases and J by 5 bases, and 21 bases separated the two germline ends. The CDR3 sequence: CSIVATQLQETQYS. In nucleotides, the CDR3 is TGCAGCATTGTGGCGACACAACTTCAGGAGACCCAGTACTCC.

This clonotype was picked up many times. The chain links TRBV10-3 to TRBJ2-3; the D is unclear. This CDR3 comprises 11 residues. Trimming left V 4 bases short and J 5 bases short, with 4 bases between. Germline V gives CDR1 ENHRY, CDR2 SYGVKD. The CDR3 reads CAISVEDTQYF. For the CDR3, the DNA is TGTGCCATCAGTGTAGAAGATACGCAGTATTTT.

This clonotype was seen only a few times. A much larger clone lies one base from this, so it may be a read error. The V gene is TRBV10-1, the J gene TRBJ2-5, with 10 nucleotides matching TRBD1. The CDR3 contains 16 residues. Looked up from germline, CDR1 is WNHNN and CDR2 is SYGVQD (reference sequence). The V gene end was trimmed by 4 bases and the J gene end by 2 bases; junction bases not matched to a gene: 7. The CDR3 region is CASSVLGTGEQETQYF. The CDR3 DNA is TGCGCCAGCAGTGTGCTTGGGACAGGGGAACAAGAGACCCAGTACTTC.

As for this clonotype: A much larger clone lies a single base off, so this may be a read error. The chain carries TRBV5-1 and TRBJ2-7; TRBD2 matches at 8 bases. Per germline, CDR1 SGHRS and CDR2 YFSETQ. The CDR3 contains 15 residues. CDR3 sequence: CASSLGAGDSLEHYF. The CDR3 bases are TGCGCCAGCAGCTTGGGAGCGGGAGATTCTTTAGAGCACTACTTC.

With regard to this clonotype: This may arise from a read error, as a much more abundant clone is one base away. The chain is built from TRBV6-2 or TRBV6-3 and TRBJ2-7, with D unresolved. CDR1 is MNHEY, CDR2 SVGEGT, per germline. There are 13 residues in the CDR3. V was trimmed by 4 bases and J by 2 bases, leaving 9 bases between them. CDR3 DNA sequence: TGTGCCAGCAGTTGCAGCGAAACCTACGAGCAGTACTTC. It codes for CASSCSETYEQYF.

The chain couples TRBV7-9 to TRBJ2-3; D unclear. CDR1 and CDR2 (germline): SEHNR, FQNEAQ (reference sequence). There are 11 residues in the CDR3. Between the trimmed V and J ends, which lost 3 bases and 8 bases, there was a span of 6 bases. The CDR3 loop reads CASSLFGTQYF. DNA for the CDR3: TGTGCCAGCAGCTTGTTTGGTACGCAGTATTTT.

Details on this clonotype: Being one base from a much bigger clone, this may be a read error. V is TRBV30 and J is TRBJ2-3; 11 nucleotides match TRBD2. This CDR3 region has 18 residues. Germline CDR1 GTSNPN, CDR2 SVGIG (reference sequence). With 6 bases clipped from V and 5 bases from J, the junction kept 19 bases outside the gene matches. The DNA of the CDR3 is TGTGCCTGTAGTTTTTTCTTTTTAGCGGGAGGGCATAAAGATACGCAGTATTTT. It codes for CACSFFFLAGGHKDTQYF.

As for this clonotype: The final CDR3 position lacks the conserved phenylalanine or tryptophan, pointing to a likely read error. V and J are TRBV12-3 or TRBV12-4 and TRBJ1-2, with D unclear. The CDR3 loop spans 15 amino acids. DNA for the CDR3: TGTGCCAGCCGTTTAGCGACCGACGCACTCTATGGCTACACCATC. Translation: CASRLATDALYGYTI.

On this clonotype: Just one base apart from a much larger clone, this may be a read error. The chain joins TRBV28 to TRBJ1-2; a possible D gene is TRBD1 (6 bases). This CDR3 comprises 14 residues. Germline V CDR1 and CDR2: MDHEN, SYDVKM. The CDR3 here is CTSSSGARVYGYTF. In DNA form, the CDR3 reads TGTACCAGCAGTTCAGGGGCGAGGGTCTATGGCTACACCTTC.

A note on this clonotype: An end of the junction does not agree with germline; a read error may underlie this. The genes are TRBV6-2 or TRBV6-3 and TRBJ2-3; D may be TRBD2 (6 bases). This CDR3 is built from 12 residues. In germline, CDR1 is MNHEY, CDR2 SVGEGT. The CDR3 sequence is CASSPGDRMQSF. DNA of the CDR3: TGTGCCAGCAGCCCGGGGGATCGGATGCAGTCTTTT.

The table lists this clonotype with a count of one. The junction shows a germline mismatch at one end, possibly a read error. The chain couples TRBV6-1 to TRBJ1-1, with D perhaps TRBD1 (5 bases). This CDR3 contains 15 residues. Per the germline V gene, CDR1 is MNHNS and CDR2 is SASEGT. CDR3 loop: CASGEPGWGGPEAFF. The CDR3 DNA is TGTGCCAGCGGTGAACCTGGGTGGGGGGGTCCTGAAGCTTTCTTT.

This clonotype turned up a few times. The chain is built from TRBV28 and TRBJ1-2; possibly TRBD1 for D (5 bases). CDR1 and CDR2 (germline): MDHEN, SYDVKM. V lost 3 bases and J 8 bases, leaving 16 bases between the germline ends. The CDR3 runs 14 residues. The CDR3 coding sequence is TGTGCCAGCAGTTTCGCAACTGACGGGGACGGCTACACCTTC. This codes for CASSFATDGDGYTF.

Details on this clonotype: This sequence may be a read error, since a much larger clone differs from it by one base. Given the absence of the conserved phenylalanine or tryptophan at the CDR3 end, a read error is likely. V is TRBV30 and J is TRBJ1-5; perhaps TRBD1 as D (5 bases). Trimming left V 2 bases short and J 6 bases short, with 11 bases between. From germline, CDR1 is GTSNPN and CDR2 SVGIG (reference sequence). The CDR3 consists of 13 residues. The chain's CDR3 is CAWSPREGQPQHS. CDR3 nucleotide sequence: TGTGCCTGGAGTCCCAGGGAAGGTCAGCCCCAGCATTCT.

Concerning this clonotype: Relative to the germline gene, one junction end is altered; a read error may explain this. The chain is built from TRBV12-3 or TRBV12-4 and TRBJ2-3; weak D call: TRBD2 (6 bases). CDR3 length equals 14 residues. The DNA for the CDR3 is TGTGCCAGCAACCCCGGGGGTGGCACTGATAGGCAGTATTTT. Protein: CASNPGGGTDRQYF.

To note about this clonotype: A single base separates this from a much larger clone, so it may be a read error. The rearrangement links TRBV28 to TRBJ2-5; no firm D call. The CDR3 spans 13 residues. CDR1 is MDHEN, CDR2 SYDVKM, per germline. The CDR3 is CASSYGNQESQYF. The CDR3 DNA sequence: TGTGCCAGCAGTTACGGCAATCAAGAGTCCCAGTACTTC.

Turning to this clonotype: One end of the junction fails to match germline, which may point to a read error. The chain combines TRBV4-1 with TRBJ1-5; 7 nucleotides align to TRBD1. Per germline, CDR1 MGHRA and CDR2 YSYEKL. The CDR3 loop spans 15 amino acids. The CDR3 sequence is CTSSQADREGQPQHF. The CDR3 coding sequence is TGTACCAGCAGCCAGGCAGACAGGGAAGGTCAGCCCCAGCATTTT.

This clonotype was seen many times. The chain is built from TRBV20-1 and TRBJ1-2; D is unresolved. CDR3 size: 12 residues. V lost 5 bases and J lost 2, with 9 bases in between. The V gene's germline CDR1 is DFQATT and CDR2 SNEGSKA (reference sequence). The DNA of the CDR3 is TGCAGTGCTTACTTGGGCAACTATGGCTACACCTTC. It yields the protein CSAYLGNYGYTF.

This clonotype was counted at least ten times. The CDR3 sequence is CASSHRGGSTEAFF. The CDR3 coding sequence is TGTGCCAGCAGTCACAGGGGGGGAAGCACTGAAGCTTTCTTT. This chain joins TRBV6-2 or TRBV6-3 and TRBJ1-1; 8 bases align to TRBD1. CDR1 is MNHEY, CDR2 SVGEGT, per germline. Trimming cost V 5 bases and J 4 bases; bases outside gene matches: 6. The CDR3 runs 14 residues.